This T cell receptor (beta chain) was profiled in a study of Graves' ophthalmopathy and Graves' hyperthyroidism. Study summary: Upon initial diagnosis and before any treatment, peripheral blood was collected.

Pregnancy or lactation, uncontrolled infections and other autoimmune diseases were grounds for excluding patients. This CDR3 has 15 amino acids. V was clipped by 3 bases and J by 2 bases, with 14 bases between them. CDR1 and CDR2 from the germline V gene are LNHDA and SQIVND (reference sequence). Note on this clonotype: Its antigen is undetermined.

The authors amplified TCR beta CDR3 regions from RNA transcripts. RT-PCR with HTBI primers came first, then second-round multiplex PCR. TCRdb passed the multiplex PCR reads through MiXCR, listing each CDR3 protein once. Of approximately 160,000 distinct CDR3 sequences in the sample, around 40% were seen once. Overall study results and limits: It was with 65% to 71% sensitivity and 72.22% specificity that the model predicted ophthalmopathy progression. In blood appeared most of the expanded thyroid clonotypes whose frequency exceeded 0.001.

The rearrangement uses TRBV19 and TRBJ2-7; D may be TRBD1 or TRBD2 (5 bases each). The receptor was isolated from a man in his thirties or forties with Graves' ophthalmopathy. The specimen was peripheral blood. In nucleotides, the CDR3 is TGTGCCAGTAGTATTTTCGGGACGCCACCCTACGAGCAGTACTTC. This translates into CASSIFGTPPYEQYF.